This TCR beta chain was profiled in a study of cytomegalovirus exposure and HLA in healthy donors (dated by TCRdb to about 2017). Some background on the complete study: An earlier analysis of approximately 640 of the donors reported approximately 300 Gb of sequence data and some 100 million unique TCR beta sequences from 150 million to 200 million T cells. Approximately 300 gigabases of sequencing data and approximately 91 million unique TCR sequences made up an early release that covered 500 to 650 HLA-typed donors. Among the roughly 390 genotyped donors, around 81% belonged to the genetic ancestry cluster associated with self-reported Caucasian donors. The study aimed to test whether cataloging public T cell receptors could reveal signatures of past pathogen exposure. The T cell repertoires of 670 or so subjects were profiled by immunosequencing and related to cytomegalovirus serostatus. Besides the first cohort of about 730 subjects, a separate validation cohort made up of 120 different subjects was used. High-throughput TCR immunosequencing, statistical association of individual TCRs with disease status, and machine learning were combined to predict cytomegalovirus infection status. In a later analysis, previously published TCR beta repertoires from 666 donors were re-analyzed and high-resolution HLA genotyping was added so that TCR occurrence patterns could be studied. In the later analysis, no new phenotypic data were used to find candidate immune exposures; instead, reliance was placed on TCR beta sequences and their occurrence across donors. An earlier analysis of 500 to 750 of the donors applied high-throughput TCR beta sequencing to assess whether each TCR beta V gene segment acted as functional or pseudogenic. Alongside the repertoire data, information on donor age, sex, ethnicity and CMV serostatus was compiled. A later genetic analysis used genome-wide SNP genotypes for about 60% of the roughly 700 donors, treating that subset as a discovery cohort. Every discovery cohort repertoire had been produced on one sequencing platform. HLA typing covered class I and class II loci at four-digit resolution. Typing coverage differed by locus: A, B, C, DRB1 and DQB1 were typed in roughly 629-630 donors, DQA1 in about 500, DPA1 in 606, and DPB1 in 450 to 490. Because of strong linkage in the cohort, 4 to 6 DR-DQ haplotypes were treated as single units for association and clustering. On average, 235,054 unique TCR beta nucleotide sequences were sequenced per donor among a few hundred genotyped donors of the cohort, with approximately 18% of those sequences being non-productive. Overall results and qualifications from the work: Some IMGT-functional V segments, including TRBV6-2 and TRBV6-3, could not be distinguished by the 87-base-pair reads and were therefore excluded. A further reported finding was that TCR beta sequences accurately predicted the HLA-A and HLA-B alleles for most subjects in the first cohort. According to a later analysis, TCR association rates differed among HLA loci, with DRB1 alleles showing the most associated TCRs and HLA-C alleles showing the fewest. Most CMV-associated TCR beta chains appeared to be HLA-restricted in a later analysis, and the HLA associations seemed to be driven largely by CMV exposure. Roughly uniform sequencing depth across donors was assumed in presence/absence analyses, although this assumption may not hold. The cohort was sequenced for TCR beta chains only, and without alpha or paired-chain data the features that could be detected were limited. Broadly in line with IMGT annotations, most TCR beta V segments showed up in productive rearrangements about 87% or about 30% of the time in an earlier analysis of 587 of the donors. A cluster of highly shared sequence variants was judged likely to represent a technical artifact of the sequencing pipeline. Linkage disequilibrium might explain the correlated functional status among segregating V segments, but an unknown experimental factor could not be ruled out. In vitro tests confirmed that a few of the cytomegalovirus-associated TCR beta chains recognize cytomegalovirus antigens. Compared with equally common non-associated chains, HLA-associated TCR beta chains in a later analysis were more clonally expanded and had lower generation probabilities. The earlier analysis of about 600 of the donors excluded roughly 17 rarely observed V segments, including chromosome 9 orphons, because counts were too low. The only immune exposure information available for the cohort was CMV serostatus. In a later analysis, several top co-occurrence clusters were reported to appear linked to parvovirus B19, influenza, CMV and Epstein-Barr virus. Cytomegalovirus status was reported to be diagnosed by the classifier with high specificity and sensitivity in both the original and validation cohorts. Most TCR sequences were observed very rarely across donors, whereas some public TCRs were present in many individuals. A later analysis associated roughly 17,000 TCR beta sequences with specific HLA alleles at a false discovery rate of 0.05. A later genetic analysis reported fewer N-insertions in productive TCRs among donors in an Asian-associated ancestry cluster than the roughly 700-donor mean. The study gave a list of some 150 TCR beta chains associated with cytomegalovirus. Assigning TCR associations to individual alleles was difficult when HLA alleles, especially DR and DQ, strongly co-occurred. According to the authors, the approach could potentially be generalized to other disease states and immunological phenotypes. HLA typing was unavailable for some donors at each locus, so association tests used only the typed subset. A later genetic analysis associated a missense DCLRE1C variant with V-gene and J-gene trimming of TCR beta chains, and an independent cohort replicated the association.

In total, 600 or so healthy bone marrow donors made up the cohort. All cohort members were sampled while nominally healthy, although unrecorded immune exposures were likely present. The donor was CMV seronegative and was included in the group of a few hundred seronegative cohort members. Each donor provided a peripheral blood sample, and peripheral blood mononuclear cells were used for TCR beta sequencing. The Qiagen DNeasy Blood Extraction Kit was used to extract genomic DNA from the blood cell samples. Concerning this clone itself: It lacks a known antigen. There are no base qualities to consult, and no much larger clone falls within one base.

Libraries were constructed by the immunoSEQ multiplex PCR assay. For the multiplex PCR, a mixture combining 60 forward primers for TCR Vbeta segments and 13 reverse primers for TCR Jbeta segments was used. A multiplex PCR assay on genomic DNA amplified the CDR3 region of rearranged TCR beta genes. The amplified TCR beta libraries were sequenced on the Illumina HiSeq System as 87-base-pair reads. The published analysis was carried out like this. Across the 600 to 700 repertoires, a later analysis counted some 80 million unique TCR beta chains, around 10 million of which were shared by at least two donors. A nearest-neighbor algorithm error-corrected the raw reads and collapsed the reads into unique sequences, merging closely related sequences to remove PCR and sequencing errors. Alignment of CDR3 sequences to IMGT reference sequences was used to assign V, D and J gene segments. For a sequence to be retained, a match of at least six nucleotides was required to both a V gene segment and a J gene segment. Rearrangements were classified as productive when the CDR3 lacked stop codons and remained in frame with V and J, and all other rearrangements were classified as non-productive. Following IMGT convention, CDR3 was defined as the stretch from the second conserved V-encoded cysteine up to the conserved J-encoded phenylalanine. Sequences without an unambiguous match to a single V gene segment were excluded from the earlier analysis of a few hundred of the donors. In an earlier analysis of 587 of the donors, V segments were called functional above 56.7% productive rearrangements and were called segregating when the between-donor standard deviation exceeded 5%. A statistical classification framework was developed to diagnose cytomegalovirus status using the catalog of TCR beta chain sequences. In a later analysis, TCR nucleotide sequences were compared against IMGT/GENE-DB human TR gene sequences so that V and J genes could be assigned. A later analysis assigned CDR3 sequences and most-parsimonious VDJ recombination scenarios with the TCRdist pipeline. In a later analysis, each TCR beta chain was defined by its CDR3 amino acid sequence together with its V-gene family, and reads without a unique V-gene family were excluded. In a later analysis, a few hundred highly shared, low-generation-probability nucleotide sequences were removed to address suspected cross-contamination and a sequencing artifact. For each public chain, a later analysis derived a clonal expansion index from normalized ranks of inferred template counts within each repertoire. In a later analysis, generation probabilities were computed with a VDJ recombination model fitted to out-of-frame rearrangements, and the resulting probabilities were checked against IGoR. Hypergeometric tests were used in a later analysis to score TCR-TCR, TCR-HLA and TCR-CMV co-occurrence, with a repertoire-size bias correction applied to the TCR pairs. To estimate false discovery rates, a later analysis permuted the HLA or CMV assignments 20 times. In a later analysis, co-occurring TCRs were grouped with DBSCAN, and TCRdist sequence similarity was added when clustering was performed within HLA-allele-positive subsets. For co-occurrence clustering, repertoires with fewer than 30,000 or more than 120,000 public chains were excluded, along with roughly 5 repertoires with anomalous nucleotide sharing. TCRdb stores this immuneACCESS table with in-frame sequences only. Part of the clones is absent; in the studies checked, under half of the shortfall reflects unresolved V genes, and no reason is known for the rest. The V and J calls and clone size come from that table; D and trimming were worked out from the DNA. Present in this sample are 110,000 or so clones, under 90% of which were seen just once. About 2.7% of the sample is taken by the ten largest.

Measured from the cysteine to the phenylalanine, the CDR3 is 15 residues long. CDR3 DNA only is kept here, 45 bases in frame from base 1. Unmatched junction bases come to 3, with V trimmed by 6 bases and J by 0 bases. Via the germline V gene, CDR1 is LGHNT and CDR2 FRNRAP. The origin of this receptor is a woman younger than 30 in good health and CMV-seronegative. Sequences were obtained from PBMCs. The chain couples TRBV12-5 to TRBJ1-5, and TRBD1 aligns with 9 junction nucleotides. The DNA sequence follows: TGTGCTAGTGGAGAGGGACAGGGTAGCAATCAGCCCCAGCATTTT. It encodes CASGEGQGSNQPQHF.